These 5 T cell receptor beta chains originate from one sample sequenced in a study of blood T cell repertoires in COVID-19. Sequencing used immunoSEQ multiplex PCR; TCRdb keeps in-frame clones, though not all of them. This sample carries nearly 350,000 clones, about 90% of them seen once, and the ten largest clones take about 7%. The sample consisted of peripheral blood. These TCRs come from a woman aged 70 to 79 with COVID-19, enrolled during active disease.

This chain's CDR3 is CASSDTLTTEAFF. The CDR3 DNA reads as TGTGCCAGCTCGGACACGTTAACTACTGAAGCTTTCTTT. The chain carries TRBV19 and TRBJ1-1; D may be TRBD1 (5 bases). Germline V gene lookup returns CDR1 LNHDA and CDR2 SQIVND (reference sequence). The CDR3 loop spans 13 amino acids. The ends were cut back, 9 bases at V and 5 bases at J, with 16 bases in the middle.

The rearrangement links TRBV30 to TRBJ2-1, with TRBD1 matching over 10 bases. This CDR3 region has 19 residues. Trimming at V came to 3 bases and at J to 0 bases, leaving 14 bases not matched to a gene. Germline lookup yields CDR1 GTSNPN and CDR2 SVGIG (reference sequence). CDR3 residues: CAWRTPGQGTKGSYNEQFF. The CDR3 DNA follows: TGTGCCTGGAGAACACCGGGACAGGGGACGAAGGGCTCCTACAATGAGCAGTTCTTC.

This chain joins TRBV30 and TRBJ2-7; TRBD1 matches 11 bases. The junction had 6 bases not matched to a gene; V was cut back by 2 bases and J by 6 bases. This CDR3 is 14 amino acids long. Germline values: CDR1 GTSNPN, CDR2 SVGIG (reference sequence). The CDR3: CAWSIGQGAGEQYF. The CDR3 DNA reads TGTGCCTGGAGTATAGGACAGGGGGCGGGCGAGCAGTACTTC.

A few counts support this clone. The chain uses TRBV2 and TRBJ2-1; 11 bases map to TRBD2. Germline loops: CDR1 SNHLY, CDR2 FYNNEI. V shed 5 bases, J shed 5 bases, and the junction held 2 bases outside the gene matches. CDR3 length: 14 residues. DNA for the CDR3: TGTGCCAGCAGTCCTAGCGGGGGGAACAATGAGCAGTTCTTC. Translation gives CASSPSGGNNEQFF.

The rearrangement links TRBV27 to TRBJ1-2; no clear D. The CDR3 consists of 14 residues. V was shortened by 6 bases and J by 4 bases, with 15 bases between the two germline ends. Germline V gene lookup returns CDR1 MNHEY and CDR2 SMNVEV (reference sequence). The CDR3 loop reads CASSYWGGGYGYTF. The CDR3 nucleotides are TGTGCCAGCAGCTATTGGGGAGGCGGCTATGGCTACACCTTC.